This T cell receptor beta chain was retrieved from a study of CD8 T cells in ankylosing spondylitis. Germline V CDR1 and CDR2: SNHLY, FYNNEI. The CDR3 runs 16 residues. Trimming pared 0 bases from V and 7 bases from J, leaving 15 bases between. On this clonotype: The antigen remains undetermined.

As the method for making TCR beta libraries, quantitative 5'-RACE with molecular barcodes was used. TCRdb re-called the 5' RACE reads with MiXCR, one entry per CDR3 protein. The sample has fewer than 650,000 distinct CDR3 sequences, 12% seen once; the top ten hold 6.8%. Study-level results: From matched ankylosing spondylitis synovial fluid, disease-linked clones were reportedly recovered at significantly enriched levels. A TCR beta motif made of under 10 highly homologous variants seemed typical of ankylosing spondylitis blood. Some of these motif variants have turned up before, in reports on reactive arthritis synovial fluid and blood.

The sequencing input was blood, either unsorted or a sorted T cell fraction (not recorded which). This TCR derives from a male donor with ankylosing spondylitis. The J gene is TRBJ2-2, the V gene TRBV2; D perhaps matches TRBD2 (6 bases). In DNA, the CDR3 is TGTGCCAGCAGTGAAGCGCTTACGGGAGTTCACGGGGAGCTGTTTTTT. Translated, it gives CASSEALTGVHGELFF.